Presented here are 17 T cell receptor beta chains from one specimen sequenced in a study of T-cell memory formation after mild COVID-19. One entry per CDR3 protein, called by TCRdb with MiXCR from the 5' RACE reads. The sample lists under 300,000 distinct CDR3 sequences; 15% to 20% were seen once. Sequencing input: PBMCs or a T cell subset sorted from them (not recorded which). The receptors stem from a man between 18 and 35 years old who had mild COVID-19 (a few samples of this study predate the infection). Cell type and time point are not known.

J is TRBJ2-7 and V is TRBV4-1; no clear D gene. Trimming took off 0 bases at V and 2 bases at J, with 14 bases between the two ends. This CDR3 is 16 amino acids long. Germline V gene lookup returns CDR1 MGHRA and CDR2 YSYEKL. CDR3 amino acids: CASSQEEYVSTYEQYF. DNA for the CDR3: TGCGCCAGCAGCCAAGAGGAGTACGTTAGCACCTACGAGCAGTACTTC.

The table lists this clonotype with a few counts. V and J are TRBV12-3 or TRBV12-4 and TRBJ2-5, with D perhaps TRBD2 (6 bases). The CDR3 length is 12 residues. V gave up 1 base and J gave up 13 bases, with 13 bases separating them. The CDR3: CASSLVAGPLYF. The DNA of the CDR3 is TGTGCCAGCAGTTTAGTGGCGGGGCCCTTGTACTTC.

This clonotype came up a few times. For the CDR3, the DNA is TGTGCCAGCAGCGTTGGACTAGCGGGGTACCAAGAGACCCAGTACTTC. This sequence encodes CASSVGLAGYQETQYF. The chain uses TRBV9 and TRBJ2-5, with TRBD2 matching 12 bases. J was trimmed by 0 bases and V by 2 bases; bases with no gene match: 2. The germline CDR1 and CDR2 sequences are SGDLS and YYNGEE. The CDR3 contains 16 residues.

This chain links TRBV4-1 with TRBJ1-1; a possible D gene is TRBD1 (6 bases). Deletions cut 1 base from V and 5 bases from J, with 14 bases between. This CDR3 region has 15 residues. Germline-derived CDR1 and CDR2 are MGHRA and YSYEKL. CDR3 DNA sequence: TGCGCCAGCAGCCAAGTACAGGGTGAAGCGACTGAAGCTTTCTTT. As protein: CASSQVQGEATEAFF.

The chain combines TRBV27 with TRBJ2-7; D remains ambiguous. There are 14 residues in the CDR3. V lost 3 bases and J 2 bases, leaving 11 bases between the germline ends. CDR1 is MNHEY and CDR2 is SMNVEV in the germline V gene (reference sequence). The CDR3 nucleotides read TGTGCCAGCAGTTTTTACGACACGACCTACGAGCAGTACTTC. Its translation: CASSFYDTTYEQYF.

This clonotype was detected only a few times. This rearrangement joins TRBV18 to TRBJ1-4, with unresolved D. Trimming cost V 3 bases and J 3 bases, with 11 bases left between them. CDR1 KGHSH and CDR2 LQKENI come from the germline V gene. The CDR3 extends over 15 amino acids. CDR3 sequence reads: CASSPSSDSNEKLFF. CDR3 nucleotides: TGTGCCAGCTCACCGAGTTCCGATTCTAATGAAAAACTGTTTTTT.

The J gene is TRBJ2-1, the V gene TRBV3-1, with D perhaps matching TRBD1 (5 bases). The V end lost 5 bases, the J end lost 10 bases, and 15 bases lay between the germline ends. The CDR3 covers 13 residues. Germline V gene lookup returns CDR1 LGHDT and CDR2 YNNKEL (reference sequence). The chain's CDR3 is CASSRGWGPEQFF. As DNA, the CDR3 is TGTGCCAGCAGCAGGGGTTGGGGCCCCGAGCAGTTCTTC.

The genes are TRBV28 and TRBJ1-1; D gene uncertain. CDR3 length: 14 residues. Germline V gene sequence: CDR1 MDHEN, CDR2 SYDVKM. Trimming pared 0 bases from V and 1 base from J, leaving 6 bases between. CDR3 protein: CASSLWSRNTEAFF. In nucleotides, the CDR3 is TGTGCCAGCAGTTTATGGTCCAGGAACACTGAAGCTTTCTTT.

V gene TRBV5-6 combines with J gene TRBJ1-1, with D perhaps TRBD1 (6 bases). Germline CDR1 reads SGHDT; CDR2 reads YYEEEE. The CDR3 length is 14 residues. The V gene lost 3 bases and the J gene lost 6 bases, with 15 bases spanning the gap. In nucleotides, the CDR3 is TGTGCCAGCAGCTCACAGGGATTTAGGGCTGAAGCTTTCTTT. This sequence encodes CASSSQGFRAEAFF.

Only a few counts were recorded for this clonotype. The V call is TRBV6-5, the J call TRBJ2-7; D might be TRBD2 (5 bases). Trimming took 0 bases from V and 2 from J, leaving 11 bases between them. Germline V gene data show CDR1 as MNHEY and CDR2 as SVGAGI. This CDR3 contains 15 residues. CDR3 in amino acids: CASSYSSGFAYEQYV. The CDR3 DNA reads TGTGCCAGCAGTTACTCTTCGGGGTTCGCCTACGAGCAGTACGTC.

This clonotype was found many times. The chain employs TRBV9 and TRBJ2-1; weak D call: TRBD2 (5 bases). Germline V CDR1 and CDR2: SGDLS, YYNGEE. CDR3 size: 16 residues. The V and J ends lost 0 bases and 2 bases respectively, with 12 bases between them. The CDR3 nucleotides read TGTGCCAGCAGCGTAGCTACAAGCGGCGCCTACAATGAGCAGTTCTTC. Amino acid sequence: CASSVATSGAYNEQFF.

The table lists this clonotype with many counts. The rearrangement links TRBV5-1 to TRBJ1-1; no clear D. Trimming took 2 bases from V and 1 from J, leaving 9 bases between them. This CDR3 is 14 amino acids long. Germline lookup yields CDR1 SGHRS and CDR2 YFSETQ. CDR3 bases: TGCGCCAGCAGCTTTTCACCAGGGAACACTGAAGCTTTCTTT. It translates to CASSFSPGNTEAFF.

This clonotype has only a few counts. The chain has TRBV11-2 and TRBJ1-5; a possible D gene is TRBD1 (5 bases). Germline CDR1 reads SGHAT; CDR2 reads FQNNGV. V lost 1 base, J lost 3 bases, and 13 bases lay in between. This CDR3 is 16 amino acids long. The CDR3, as DNA: TGTGCCAGCAGCTTAGGTAGGGGTAGTGACAATCAGCCCCAGCATTTT. It is translated as CASSLGRGSDNQPQHF.

The chain joins TRBV6-5 to TRBJ2-5; D may be TRBD2 (7 bases). The V and J ends lost 2 bases and 5 bases respectively, with 12 bases between them. This CDR3 contains 14 residues. The germline V gene has CDR1 MNHEY and CDR2 SVGAGI. The CDR3 loop reads CASSYGGALETQYF. The DNA for the CDR3 is TGTGCCAGCAGTTACGGGGGGGCCCTGGAGACCCAGTACTTC.

This clonotype was found many times. The V gene is TRBV7-9, the J gene TRBJ1-1; no definite D call. Deletions cut 3 bases from V and 7 bases from J, with 12 bases between. The CDR3 contains 13 residues. CDR1 SEHNR and CDR2 FQNEAQ come from the germline V gene (reference sequence). The CDR3 is CASSFWAESEAFF. The CDR3, as DNA: TGTGCCAGCAGCTTTTGGGCAGAAAGTGAAGCTTTCTTT.

By share, this clonotype counts as medium-sized. This chain connects TRBV10-3 to TRBJ2-7, with D possibly matching TRBD2 (6 bases). V was shortened by 3 bases and J by 3 bases, with 15 bases between the two germline ends. Per germline, CDR1 ENHRY and CDR2 SYGVKD. This CDR3 is built from 15 residues. CDR3 DNA: TGTGCCATCAGTGACCCGGGACTTCCTAACTACGAGCAGTACTTC. This sequence encodes CAISDPGLPNYEQYF.

The sample holds many counts of this clonotype. The gene calls are TRBV24-1 and TRBJ1-1, with D uncertain. The length of the CDR3 is 11 residues. Germline V CDR1 and CDR2: KGHDR, SFDVKD. Trimming removed 3 bases at V and 5 bases at J, with 3 bases between. Here the CDR3 reads CATSDRTEAFF. CDR3 sequence (DNA): TGTGCCACCAGTGATCGGACTGAAGCTTTCTTT.